These 18 T cell receptor beta chains share one sample of origin, sequenced in a study of CD8+CD57+ T cells in acquired aplastic anemia (dated by TCRdb to the late 2010s). Sequencing used an Illumina HiSeq 2000. Genomic DNA served as template for TCR beta VDJ combination and CDR3 sequence profiling. TCRdb handled the public reads itself, with Q25 trimming in fastp and clone calling in MiXCR, and kept productive beta chains. All rows with the same CDR3 protein become a single entry with the most common DNA and genes. The sample contains some 200,000 distinct CDR3 sequences, 60% to 65% of them found a single time. Approximately 30% of the sample lies in the top ten. The sample consisted of sorted CD4+, CD8+, or CD8+CD57+ T cells (not recorded which) from PBMCs. These receptors originate from a human donor in good health.

This clonotype has ten or more counts. V usage is TRBV4-2 and J usage is TRBJ2-7, with 9 positions matching TRBD2. Germline trimming cut 0 bases from V and 6 bases from J; bases unmatched to any gene: 6. CDR1 is LGHNA, CDR2 YNFKEQ, per germline. This CDR3 contains 15 residues. The CDR3 loop reads CASSQDRGLAVEQYF. The CDR3 DNA sequence: TGTGCCAGCAGCCAAGATAGGGGACTAGCAGTCGAGCAGTACTTC.

This clonotype was observed at least ten times. The J gene is TRBJ2-3, the V gene TRBV6-2 or TRBV6-3; the match to TRBD2 covers 10 bases. The germline CDR1 and CDR2 sequences are MNHEY and SVGEGT. The CDR3 covers 15 residues. Losses at the gene ends were 8 bases for V and 6 bases for J; bases not matched to a gene: 11. This CDR3 reads CASCLAGAALDTQYF. CDR3 DNA sequence: TGTGCCAGCTGCCTAGCGGGGGCCGCCTTGGATACGCAGTATTTT.

CDR3 in DNA: TGTGCCACCCAAGGGACTAGCGGGAGAGTATCCTACAATGAGCAGTTCTTC. It encodes CATQGTSGRVSYNEQFF. V is TRBV10-3 and J is TRBJ2-1; 14 bases match TRBD2. This CDR3 is 17 amino acids long. From germline, CDR1 is ENHRY and CDR2 SYGVKD. V was clipped by 10 bases and J by 1 base; unmatched bases: 9.

This clonotype was seen ten or more times. The rearrangement joins TRBV20-1 to TRBJ1-1; D gene ambiguous. Germline V gene data show CDR1 as DFQATT and CDR2 as SNEGSKA (reference sequence). The CDR3 spans 13 residues. V dropped 0 bases and J dropped 4 bases, with 9 bases sitting between them. The CDR3 here is CSARDIQTTEAFF. For the CDR3, the DNA is TGCAGTGCTAGAGATATACAGACCACTGAAGCTTTCTTT.

This chain joins TRBV7-2 and TRBJ2-7; D is unresolved. Germline lookup yields CDR1 SGHTA and CDR2 FQGNSA. Trimming removed 5 bases at V and 7 bases at J, with 24 bases between. There are 16 residues in the CDR3. CDR3 protein: CASSRAPTYGLREQYF. In DNA form, the CDR3 reads TGTGCCAGCAGCCGGGCCCCTACATACGGGTTGAGGGAGCAGTACTTC.

This clonotype has ten or more counts. The chain couples TRBV6-4 to TRBJ2-7, with D possibly matching TRBD1 (6 bases). V gave up 4 bases and J gave up 2 bases, with 15 bases separating them. Germline CDR1 is MRHNA and CDR2 is SNTAGT. This CDR3 spans 15 amino acids. CDR3 nucleotide sequence: TGTGCCAGCAGTGCCGTACCTGGGGGCACCTACGAGCAGTACTTC. Translation gives CASSAVPGGTYEQYF.

The gene calls are TRBV19 and TRBJ1-2; D is perhaps TRBD1 (6 bases). The germline V gene has CDR1 LNHDA and CDR2 SQIVND (reference sequence). Trimming cost V 2 bases and J 4 bases, with 8 bases left between them. The CDR3 contains 13 residues. The CDR3 nucleotides are TGTGCCAGTAGTATAACAGGGACCTATGGCTACACCTTC. It specifies CASSITGTYGYTF.

This chain connects TRBV15 to TRBJ1-6; TRBD1 is a possible D gene (5 bases). Germline lookup yields CDR1 LNHNV and CDR2 YYDKDF (reference sequence). V lost 3 bases and J 7 bases, leaving 7 bases between the germline ends. The CDR3 loop spans 13 amino acids. CDR3 in DNA: TGTGCCACCAGCAGCCACAGGAATTCACCCCTCCACTTT. It yields the protein CATSSHRNSPLHF. The full variable domain, in which reference TRBV15 and TRBJ1-6 provide the parts outside the CDR3, is DAMVIQNPRYQVTQFGKPVTLSCSQTLNHNVMYWYQQKSSQAPKLLFHYYDKDFNNEADTPDNFQSRRPNTSFCFLDIRSPGLGDTAMYLCATSSHRNSPLHFGNGTRLTVT.

This clonotype was recorded many times. The chain uses TRBV27 and TRBJ1-1, with TRBD1 identical over 10 bases. CDR3 length: 14 residues. V was pared by 3 bases and J by 4 bases, with 2 bases of the junction left unmatched. Per germline, CDR1 MNHEY and CDR2 SMNVEV (reference sequence). The CDR3 nucleotides are TGTGCCAGCAGTTTGACAGGGGGCGTCACTGAAGCTTTCTTT. The encoded protein is CASSLTGGVTEAFF.

This chain joins TRBV7-2 and TRBJ2-7; D is undetermined. V was clipped by 3 bases and J by 4 bases, with 4 bases between them. Germline V gene sequence: CDR1 SGHTA, CDR2 FQGNSA. CDR3 length equals 11 residues. CDR3 sequence (DNA): TGTGCCAGCAGCTTGTGGTACGAGCAGTACTTC. This sequence encodes CASSLWYEQYF. Combining the CDR3 with reference TRBV7-2 and TRBJ2-7 gives the whole variable domain GAGVSQSPSNKVTEKGKDVELRCDPISGHTALYWYRQSLGQGLEFLIYFQGNSAPDKSGLPSDRFSAERTGGSVSTLTIQRTQQEDSAVYLCASSLWYEQYFGPGTRLTVT.

The V and J genes are TRBV7-9 and TRBJ2-1, with 13 bases identical to TRBD2. CDR3 length: 14 amino acids. Germline V gene sequence: CDR1 SEHNR, CDR2 FQNEAQ (reference sequence). The junction had 3 bases not matched to a gene; V was cut back by 6 bases and J by 7 bases. The chain's CDR3 is CASRPTSGGNEQFF. CDR3 in DNA: TGTGCCAGCAGGCCGACTAGCGGGGGGAATGAGCAGTTCTTC.

The genes are TRBV9 and TRBJ1-6; D unclear. The CDR3 has 13 residues. Trimming stripped 0 bases from V and 7 bases from J, with 5 bases between. CDR1 is SGDLS and CDR2 is YYNGEE in the germline V gene. The CDR3 DNA follows: TGTGCCAGCAGCGTAGATCTCAATTCACCCCTCCACTTT. It is translated as CASSVDLNSPLHF.

Only a few counts were recorded for this clonotype. The V call is TRBV10-3, the J call TRBJ2-5; a possible D gene is TRBD2 (5 bases). Germline values: CDR1 ENHRY, CDR2 SYGVKD. Trimming removed 2 bases from V and 1 base from J, with 11 bases in between. This CDR3 spans 15 amino acids. In nucleotides, the CDR3 is TGTGCCATCAGTGAGACGGACTTCGGCCAAGAGACCCAGTACTTC. Translation: CAISETDFGQETQYF.

As to this clonotype: One end of the junction does not line up with germline, which may come from a read error. The chain links TRBV7-2 to TRBJ2-7; no clear D. There are 12 residues in the CDR3. The germline V gene encodes CDR1 SGHTA and CDR2 FQGNSA. For the CDR3, the DNA is TGTGCCAGCGGCTTGGAGAGACACGAGCAGTACTTC. Protein product: CASGLERHEQYF.

The chain combines TRBV6-4 with TRBJ1-1; D not certain. This CDR3 has 14 residues. Germline V CDR1 and CDR2: MRHNA, SNTAGT. The germline V and J ends were trimmed by 5 bases and 3 bases, with 13 bases remaining between them. CDR3 bases: TGTGCCAGCAGTTCCCTGGTAGTTGACACTGAAGCTTTCTTT. The encoded protein is CASSSLVVDTEAFF.

This clonotype has more than one count but fewer than ten. This chain links TRBV25-1 with TRBJ2-7, with 7 bases identical to TRBD1. The germline CDR1 and CDR2 sequences are MGHDK and SYGVNS. V was clipped by 2 bases and J by 2 bases; unmatched bases: 6. The CDR3 consists of 15 residues. The CDR3 DNA reads TGTGCCAGCAGTGAAGGGACAGCCCTTCCCTACGAGCAGTACTTC. Translated, it gives CASSEGTALPYEQYF.

This chain uses TRBV5-5 with TRBJ2-1; the D gene is possibly TRBD2 (5 bases). The CDR3 loop spans 15 amino acids. The V and J ends lost 3 bases and 5 bases respectively, with 15 bases between them. Germline CDR1 SGHKS, CDR2 YYEKEE (reference sequence). This chain's CDR3 is CASSSGIKSNNEQFF. The CDR3 nucleotides read TGTGCCAGCAGCTCCGGGATCAAAAGCAACAATGAGCAGTTCTTC.

This clonotype was counted once. J is TRBJ2-1 and V is TRBV7-9; D gene unclear. Trimming cost V 2 bases and J 6 bases, with 14 bases left between them. CDR3 length: 15 residues. CDR1 and CDR2 (germline): SEHNR, FQNEAQ (reference sequence). The CDR3 region is CASSLWGSSGNEQFF. CDR3 coding DNA: TGTGCCAGCAGCTTATGGGGATCCTCGGGCAATGAGCAGTTCTTC. Full variable domain (remainder filled in from reference TRBV7-9 and TRBJ2-1): DTGVSQNPRHKITKRGQNVTFRCDPISEHNRLYWYRQTLGQGPEFLTYFQNEAQLEKSRLLSDRFSAERPKGSFSTLEIQRTEQGDSAMYLCASSLWGSSGNEQFFGPGTRLTVL.